A single sample is the source of the 24 T cell receptor beta chains below, sequenced in a study of T cell responses to AZD1222 COVID-19 vaccine. Sequenced by immunoSEQ multiplex PCR; TCRdb stores in-frame clones only, minus some. The table lists approximately 80,000 clones, approximately 85% of them singletons. This specimen was peripheral blood, taken 28 days after the second AZD1222 dose. All receptors derive from an adult who received the AZD1222 COVID-19 vaccine.

The rearrangement joins TRBV19 to TRBJ2-1, with 15 bases lining up with TRBD2. V lost 7 bases, J lost 8 bases, and 6 bases stayed unmatched. Germline V gene sequence: CDR1 LNHDA, CDR2 SQIVND (reference sequence). The CDR3 sequence is 15 residues long. This chain's CDR3 is CASNSWTSGGDEQFF. The DNA of the CDR3 is TGTGCCAGTAATAGTTGGACTAGCGGGGGGGATGAGCAGTTCTTC.

The chain has TRBV29-1 and TRBJ2-5; D is uncertain. The V gene's germline CDR1 is SQVTM and CDR2 ANQGSEA. The CDR3 totals 11 residues. Trimming left V 4 bases short and J 2 bases short, with 5 bases between. For the CDR3, the DNA is TGCAGCGTTGTTGGACAAGAGACCCAGTACTTC. Residues: CSVVGQETQYF.

The V and J genes are TRBV5-6 and TRBJ2-4; D is unclear. The germline V gene encodes CDR1 SGHDT and CDR2 YYEEEE. V was pared by 2 bases and J by 2 bases, with 8 bases between. CDR3 size: 14 residues. The CDR3 DNA sequence: TGTGCCAGCAGCTTAACCGTCACCAAAAACATTCAGTACTTC. Protein product: CASSLTVTKNIQYF.

The chain employs TRBV2 and TRBJ2-6; no clear D gene. CDR1 and CDR2 from the germline V gene are SNHLY and FYNNEI. This CDR3 is 15 amino acids long. Trimming removed 7 bases at V and 1 base at J, with 11 bases between. The CDR3 protein is CASTPSDSGANVLTF. For the CDR3, the DNA is TGTGCCAGCACCCCCTCGGATTCTGGGGCCAACGTCCTGACTTTC. Based on the CDR3 plus reference TRBV2 and TRBJ2-6, the full variable domain is EPEVTQTPSHQVTQMGQEVILRCVPISNHLYFYWYRQILGQKVEFLVSFYNNEISEKSEIFDDQFSVERPDGSNFTLKIRSTKLEDSAMYFCASTPSDSGANVLTFGAGSRLTVL.

This clone appeared a single time. The chain recombines TRBV7-3 with TRBJ2-7; 15 nucleotides match TRBD2. Germline V gene lookup returns CDR1 SGHTA and CDR2 FQGTGA. The V gene end was trimmed by 4 bases and the J gene end by 6 bases; junction bases not matched to a gene: 4. This CDR3 has 15 residues. The CDR3 spells CASSSPGLAGGEQYF. CDR3 sequence (DNA): TGTGCCAGCAGCTCACCGGGACTAGCGGGAGGCGAGCAGTACTTC.

J is TRBJ1-3 and V is TRBV6-1; D unresolved. Germline assignment: CDR1 MNHNS and CDR2 SASEGT. V lost 3 bases and J 3 bases, leaving 6 bases between the germline ends. This CDR3 is 13 amino acids long. CDR3 sequence: CASSEGFGNTIYF. CDR3 nucleotide sequence: TGTGCCAGCAGTGAGGGTTTTGGAAACACCATATATTTT.

The chain links TRBV19 to TRBJ2-1; TRBD2 matches 8 bases. The germline CDR1 and CDR2 sequences are LNHDA and SQIVND (reference sequence). This CDR3 comprises 14 residues. The junction had 4 bases not matched to a gene; V was cut back by 1 base and J by 8 bases. The CDR3 is CASSIVSGGYEQFF. CDR3 nucleotide sequence: TGTGCCAGTAGTATAGTTTCGGGAGGGTATGAGCAGTTCTTC.

This clone was seen once. The chain recombines TRBV9 with TRBJ1-5; tentative D call: TRBD1 (6 bases). V lost 7 bases and J lost 3, with 11 bases in between. This CDR3 has 13 residues. Germline CDR1 is SGDLS and CDR2 is YYNGEE. The CDR3 loop is CASSTGSNQPQHF. The DNA of the CDR3 is TGTGCCAGCTCAACAGGGTCCAATCAGCCCCAGCATTTT.

The chain is built from TRBV2 and TRBJ1-2, with 8 bases matching TRBD1. V dropped 5 bases and J dropped 4; count of bases not matched to a gene: 6. Per the germline V gene, CDR1 is SNHLY and CDR2 is FYNNEI. The CDR3 runs 14 residues. CDR3 protein: CASSLTGGSYGYTF. The DNA of the CDR3 is TGTGCCAGCAGTCTCACAGGGGGGTCCTATGGCTACACCTTC.

The CDR3 protein is CASSLPNGREAFF. The DNA of the CDR3 is TGTGCCAGCAGCTTACCAAACGGCAGAGAAGCTTTCTTT. The chain combines TRBV7-2 with TRBJ1-1, with D hard to call. The CDR3 is 13 amino acids. With 2 bases removed from V and 8 bases from J, the gap between germline ends came to 12 bases. CDR1 SGHTA and CDR2 FQGNSA come from the germline V gene.

This rearrangement joins TRBV9 to TRBJ1-4, with 8 bases fitting TRBD1. Germline-derived CDR1 and CDR2 are SGDLS and YYNGEE. The CDR3 sequence is 13 residues long. J lost 7 bases, V lost 3 bases, and 2 bases had no gene match. As DNA, the CDR3 is TGTGCCAGCAGCGGGACAGGGAGTGAAAAACTGTTTTTT. It specifies CASSGTGSEKLFF.

J is TRBJ2-1 and V is TRBV6-5, with 15 bases matching TRBD2. Germline V gene lookup returns CDR1 MNHEY and CDR2 SVGAGI. The CDR3 consists of 15 residues. V dropped 10 bases and J dropped 10; count of bases not matched to a gene: 11. In DNA, the CDR3 is TGTGCCACCTCCCCGGGACTAGCGGGGGGTCAGGAGCAGTTCTTC. As protein: CATSPGLAGGQEQFF.

The chain combines TRBV11-2 with TRBJ2-5, with 12 bases aligning to TRBD2. Unmatched junction bases numbered 4, after V lost 3 bases and J lost 5 bases. The germline V gene has CDR1 SGHAT and CDR2 FQNNGV. The CDR3 loop spans 15 amino acids. The CDR3 nucleotides read TGTGCCAGCAGCTTTGTTCTAGCGGGGGGGGAGACCCAGTACTTC. Translating it yields CASSFVLAGGETQYF.

The chain couples TRBV6-5 to TRBJ2-3; D possibly corresponds to TRBD1 (5 bases). Trimming stripped 7 bases from V and 2 bases from J, with 13 bases between. Germline V gene data show CDR1 as MNHEY and CDR2 as SVGAGI. This CDR3 contains 14 residues. The CDR3 nucleotides are TGTGCCAGCACCCAGGGAAGCTTCACAGATACGCAGTATTTT. Protein sequence: CASTQGSFTDTQYF.

This rearrangement joins TRBV29-1 to TRBJ2-7; maybe TRBD1 (6 bases). The CDR3 is 16 residues long. Per the germline V gene, CDR1 is SQVTM and CDR2 is ANQGSEA. V was cut by 3 bases and J by 0 bases, with 18 bases left in between. The CDR3 spells CSVDEGRKTGSYEQYF. CDR3 in DNA: TGCAGCGTTGATGAGGGACGGAAGACAGGCTCCTACGAGCAGTACTTC.

In its sample, this clone was seen once. V usage is TRBV9 and J usage is TRBJ1-5; 9 bases are shared with TRBD1. Germline CDR1 and CDR2: SGDLS and YYNGEE. CDR3 length: 15 residues. Unmatched junction bases numbered 6, after V lost 3 bases and J lost 5 bases. The CDR3 DNA follows: TGTGCCAGCAGCGCGACAGGGGGGGCGGATCAGCCCCAGCATTTT. Its translation is CASSATGGADQPQHF.

Written as DNA, the CDR3 is TGTGCCAGCAGTTACCGTAGCGGGGGGGACAACAATGAGCAGTTCTTC. Amino acid sequence: CASSYRSGGDNNEQFF. V gene TRBV6-5 combines with J gene TRBJ2-1; the match to TRBD2 covers 11 bases. With 2 bases clipped from V and 5 bases from J, the junction kept 5 bases outside the gene matches. There are 16 residues in the CDR3. Germline V lookup: CDR1 MNHEY, CDR2 SVGAGI.

The chain has TRBV7-2 and TRBJ1-1, with unresolved D. V lost 0 bases and J 1 base, leaving 3 bases between the germline ends. Germline CDR1 reads SGHTA; CDR2 reads FQGNSA. This CDR3 has 13 residues. The CDR3 spells CASSLAENTEAFF. CDR3 nucleotides: TGTGCCAGCAGCTTAGCAGAGAACACTGAAGCTTTCTTT.

The chain combines TRBV1 with TRBJ2-2; the table's TRBD1 call for D was not verified on the DNA. TRBV1 is assigned pseudogene status. The CDR3 covers 16 residues. The CDR3 coding sequence is TGCACCAGCAGCCAAGTCGGACAGCCAGACACCGGGGAGCTGTTTTTT. Translating it yields CTSSQVGQPDTGELFF.

V usage is TRBV27 and J usage is TRBJ1-5; 7 bases fit TRBD1. With V trimmed by 5 bases and J by 6 bases, 7 bases remained unmatched. This CDR3 contains 14 residues. Looked up from germline, CDR1 is MNHEY and CDR2 is SMNVEV (reference sequence). In DNA, the CDR3 is TGTGCCAGCAGTACCAACAGGGGAGTTCAGCCCCAGCATTTT. Translated, it gives CASSTNRGVQPQHF.

V and J are TRBV7-2 and TRBJ2-2, with unresolved D. V was trimmed by 4 bases and J by 5 bases, leaving 14 bases between them. Germline loops: CDR1 SGHTA, CDR2 FQGNSA. CDR3 length equals 15 residues. The CDR3 region has the DNA TGTGCCAGCAGCTCGGTCCTCTCCGGGACCGGGGAGCTGTTTTTT. This sequence encodes CASSSVLSGTGELFF.

V is TRBV15 and J is TRBJ2-7; D is perhaps TRBD1 or TRBD2 (7 bases each). The length of the CDR3 is 14 residues. From germline, CDR1 is LNHNV and CDR2 YYDKDF (reference sequence). With 5 bases removed from V and 5 bases from J, the gap between germline ends came to 16 bases. CDR3 residues: CATSPGGESDEQYF. DNA of the CDR3: TGTGCCACCAGCCCAGGGGGGGAGTCGGACGAGCAGTACTTC.

This chain joins TRBV11-2 and TRBJ2-2; 8 bases match TRBD1. Germline V gene sequence: CDR1 SGHAT, CDR2 FQNNGV. J lost 4 bases, V lost 5 bases, and 3 bases had no gene match. The CDR3 is 14 residues long. CDR3: CASSLQGATGELFF. The CDR3 region has the DNA TGTGCCAGCAGCCTCCAGGGGGCCACCGGGGAGCTGTTTTTT.

The chain couples TRBV10-1 to TRBJ2-7; no clear D. Trimming took 0 bases from V and 7 from J, leaving 13 bases between them. The CDR3 covers 14 residues. CDR1 is WNHNN, CDR2 SYGVQD, per germline (reference sequence). CDR3 sequence (DNA): TGCGCCAGCAGTGAGTCGGGGAAACTTTGGGAGCAGTACTTC. Protein: CASSESGKLWEQYF.